Below, 2 T cell receptor beta chains from the same sample are listed, as sequenced in a study of OX40 agonist ivuxolimab in advanced cancers. Profiled with immunoSEQ multiplex PCR; TCRdb holds only in-frame clones, not every one. This sample carries some 69,000 clones, approximately 86% of them seen once, and the ten largest clones take roughly 2.9%. The sample in question was CD4+ or CD8+ T cells sorted from blood, obtained in a trial of the OX40 agonist ivuxolimab. The receptors were sampled from an adult with an advanced solid tumor such as melanoma, head and neck, liver or kidney cancer.

The rearrangement links TRBV19 to TRBJ2-1; 7 bases map to TRBD1. This CDR3 spans 14 amino acids. Germline CDR1 reads LNHDA; CDR2 reads SQIVND (reference sequence). Trimming at V came to 4 bases and at J to 8 bases, leaving 8 bases not matched to a gene. For the CDR3, the DNA is TGTGCCAGTAGTAAAAGGGGGCCAGGCGATGAGCAGTTCTTC. Translating it yields CASSKRGPGDEQFF.

The chain is built from TRBV7-8 and TRBJ2-1; no reliable D call. V was pared by 5 bases and J by 1 base, with 9 bases between. In germline, CDR1 is SGHVS, CDR2 FQNEAQ. The CDR3 is 14 residues long. CDR3 coding DNA: TGTGCCAGCAGCGGGATAACATCCTACAATGAGCAGTTCTTC. Protein sequence: CASSGITSYNEQFF.